These 10 T cell receptor beta chains share one sample of origin, sequenced in a study of T-cell reconstitution after alpha-beta-depleted transplantation in children. Unique molecular identifiers were used to barcode this TCRbeta library. A single record per CDR3 protein comes from TCRdb applying MiXCR to the PCR reads. The sample records about 690,000 distinct CDR3 sequences, roughly 15% being singletons. The sequenced sample was PBMCs from the stem cell graft donor, obtained from the stem cell graft. Source of these receptors: a human donor who donated a stem cell graft to a child with acute myeloid leukemia.

This clonotype has a count of ten or more. CDR3 sequence reads: CRNHRLTRELYRKETQYF. CDR3 nucleotide sequence: TGCAGAAACCACCGGTTGACTCGCGAGTTGTATAGAAAAGAGACCCAGTACTTC. The chain carries TRBV20-1 and TRBJ2-5; D unclear. The CDR3 length is 18 residues. Germline loops: CDR1 DFQATT, CDR2 SNEGSKA (reference sequence).

This clonotype was found a few times. The rearrangement joins TRBV5-1 to TRBJ2-7, with D perhaps matching TRBD2 (6 bases). CDR3 size: 14 residues. Germline CDR1 and CDR2: SGHRS and YFSETQ. V gave up 4 bases and J gave up 2 bases, with 13 bases separating them. CDR3 DNA: TGCGCCAGCAGCCCGTGGGGGGAGACCTACGAGCAGTACTTC. This sequence encodes CASSPWGETYEQYF.

The V gene is TRBV4-1, the J gene TRBJ2-6, with D uncertain. V lost 0 bases and J 0 bases, leaving 6 bases between the germline ends. The CDR3 totals 16 residues. CDR1 MGHRA and CDR2 YSYEKL come from the germline V gene. The CDR3 is CASSQEPTSGANVLTF. In nucleotides, the CDR3 is TGCGCCAGCAGCCAAGAACCCACCTCTGGGGCCAACGTCCTGACTTTC.

This clonotype was observed many times. V is TRBV12-3 or TRBV12-4 and J is TRBJ2-7, with TRBD2 matching 10 bases. The CDR3 length is 14 residues. Germline trimming cut 5 bases from V and 4 bases from J; bases unmatched to any gene: 5. As DNA, the CDR3 is TGTGCCAGCAGTCCTAGCGGGGGATCTTACGAGCAGTACGTC. It codes for CASSPSGGSYEQYV.

This clonotype was counted between two and nine times. The V call is TRBV24-1, the J call TRBJ2-5; 8 bases are a match to TRBD1. The germline CDR1 and CDR2 sequences are KGHDR and SFDVKD. V shed 3 bases, J shed 5 bases, and the junction held 13 bases outside the gene matches. The CDR3 contains 17 residues. CDR3 coding DNA: TGTGCCACCAGTGATCCCAAGACAGGGGACTGGTGGGAGACCCAGTACTTC. Translating gives CATSDPKTGDWWETQYF.

The sample holds many counts of this clonotype. The chain carries TRBV29-1 and TRBJ2-1; TRBD1 is a possible D gene (5 bases). The CDR3 has 13 amino acids. Germline CDR1 and CDR2: SQVTM and ANQGSEA. V lost 4 bases and J lost 0, with 7 bases in between. Here the CDR3 reads CSVGTFSYNEQFF. The DNA for the CDR3 is TGCAGCGTTGGGACATTCTCCTACAATGAGCAGTTCTTC.

This clonotype was seen a few times. V is TRBV4-1 and J is TRBJ1-2; weak D call: TRBD1 (6 bases). The CDR3 extends over 15 amino acids. CDR1 and CDR2 from the germline V gene are MGHRA and YSYEKL. The ends were cut back, 4 bases at V and 3 bases at J, with 15 bases in the middle. The CDR3 nucleotides are TGCGCCAGCAGCCGTGCCGGGACATTGGACTATGGCTACACCTTC. It translates to CASSRAGTLDYGYTF.

This clonotype was counted between two and nine times. CDR3 nucleotides: TGCGCCAGCAGCCAGGGCCCCCCGCCAACTAATGAAAAACTGTTTTTT. Protein: CASSQGPPPTNEKLFF. The chain combines TRBV4-1 with TRBJ1-4; D is ambiguous. With 3 bases removed from V and 0 bases from J, the gap between germline ends came to 11 bases. This CDR3 has 16 residues. Germline CDR1 MGHRA, CDR2 YSYEKL.

This clonotype has a count of ten or more. The chain links TRBV4-3 to TRBJ1-2, with 7 bases that match TRBD1. V lost 3 bases to trimming and J lost 2 bases; unmatched junction nucleotides: 12. Germline V CDR1 and CDR2: LGHNA, YSLEER. The CDR3 is made up of 17 amino acids. DNA of the CDR3: TGCGCCAGCAGCCATGATGTAACAGGGGACGCCAACTATGGCTACACCTTC. It codes for CASSHDVTGDANYGYTF.

This clonotype occurred many times. The chain has TRBV20-1 and TRBJ2-5; D possibly uses TRBD1 or TRBD2 (5 bases each). The germline V gene encodes CDR1 DFQATT and CDR2 SNEGSKA (reference sequence). Trimming removed 0 bases from V and 7 bases from J, with 12 bases in between. The CDR3 is made up of 13 amino acids. This chain's CDR3 is CSARDPLGATQYF. The CDR3 coding sequence is TGCAGTGCTAGAGATCCCCTCGGGGCGACCCAGTACTTC.